Detailed here is one TCR beta chain. No antigen is known for it. This sample was taken from a study of identifying expanded T cells in peripheral blood. The CDR3 contains 14 residues. Germline lookup yields CDR1 SEHNR and CDR2 FQNEAQ (reference sequence). V lost 1 base and J 5 bases, leaving 9 bases between the germline ends. Profiled with immunoSEQ multiplex PCR; TCRdb holds only in-frame clones, not every one. Of approximately 120,000 clones listed, about 87% are singletons. The study, taken as a whole, reports: Clone count variance between roughly 2-week samples rose with total template count.

The clonotype was recovered from a person between 18 and 75 years old in good health. J is TRBJ2-1 and V is TRBV7-9, with D perhaps TRBD2 (6 bases). The sequenced material came from blood. CDR3 sequence: CASSLGGANNEQFF. The CDR3 DNA reads TGTGCCAGCAGCTTAGGCGGGGCGAACAATGAGCAGTTCTTC.